This T cell receptor beta chain was captured in a study of blood T cell repertoires in COVID-19. The length of the CDR3 is 13 residues. The germline V gene has CDR1 LNHDA and CDR2 SQIVND (reference sequence). V lost 5 bases and J lost 6, with 10 bases in between. In the authors' workflow: For nucleated cells, counts were estimated from reference gene primer amplification. Assay: immunoSEQ multiplex PCR; the TCRdb copy retains only in-frame clones and omits some. From that table come the V and J calls and clone size; the DNA was used to work out D and trimming. The sample includes around 250,000 clones, 90% of them seen just once.

The TCR was taken from a woman aged 55-70 years with COVID-19, enrolled during active disease. The sequencing sample was made of peripheral blood. V usage is TRBV19 and J usage is TRBJ2-2; a weak D match, TRBD2 (7 bases). CDR3 bases: TGTGCCAGTAGTCGGGGGGCCTCCGGGGAGCTGTTTTTT. Protein sequence: CASSRGASGELFF.